Sequencing of this TCR beta chain was carried out in a study of blood T cell repertoires in COVID-19. Only a few counts were recorded for this clone. The germline CDR1 and CDR2 sequences are MNHEY and SVGAGI. V was shortened by 7 bases and J by 6 bases, with 9 bases between the two germline ends. The CDR3 is made up of 11 amino acids. Assay: immunoSEQ multiplex PCR; the TCRdb copy retains only in-frame clones and omits some. The sample lists approximately 120,000 clones; less than 85% were seen once. The sequenced material came from peripheral blood. This TCR was sampled from a human donor in a cohort sampled during active or convalescent COVID-19. The rearrangement uses TRBV6-5 and TRBJ2-5; D call uncertain. The CDR3 nucleotides are TGTGCCAGCATGGGCACAAAGACCCAGTACTTC. Translating gives CASMGTKTQYF.